Here is one TCR beta chain with its context. The data are from a study of radiotherapy plus CTLA-4 blockade in lung cancer. TCRdb's table, derived via immunoSEQ multiplex PCR, lists solely in-frame clones and lacks some. This repertoire shows 40,000 or so clones, 70% to 80% found once; its top ten account for 8.5% to 10%. Treatment of patients with chemo-refractory metastatic non-small-cell lung cancer consisted of focal radiation plus CTLA-4 blockade with ipilimumab. Trimming shortened V by 7 bases and J by 0 bases, and 16 bases separated the two germline ends. Per germline, CDR1 SNHLY and CDR2 FYNNEI. This CDR3 is built from 16 residues.

The chain carries TRBV2 and TRBJ1-5, with D possibly being TRBD1 (5 bases). The sequence was obtained from a human donor with non-small cell lung cancer who had stable disease on radiotherapy plus ipilimumab. The sample was peripheral blood, taken from a patient treated with radiotherapy plus ipilimumab. The CDR3 sequence: CASTLQGSYSNQPQHF. The CDR3 nucleotides are TGTGCCAGCACCCTCCAGGGTTCCTATAGCAATCAGCCCCAGCATTTT.